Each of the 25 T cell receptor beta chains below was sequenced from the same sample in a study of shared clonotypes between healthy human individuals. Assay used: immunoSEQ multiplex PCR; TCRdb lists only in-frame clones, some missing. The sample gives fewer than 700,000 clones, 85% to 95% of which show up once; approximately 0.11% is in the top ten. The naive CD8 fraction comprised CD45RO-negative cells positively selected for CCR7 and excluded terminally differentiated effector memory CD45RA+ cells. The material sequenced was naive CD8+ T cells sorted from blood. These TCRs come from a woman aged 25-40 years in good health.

The CDR3 here is CASSRTSGPSYEQYF. DNA for the CDR3: TGTGCCAGCAGCCGGACCTCGGGGCCCTCCTACGAGCAGTACTTC. The rearrangement links TRBV7-9 to TRBJ2-7; either TRBD1 or TRBD2 may fit D (5 bases each). The CDR3 extends over 15 amino acids. CDR1 SEHNR and CDR2 FQNEAQ come from the germline V gene (reference sequence). Trimming pared 5 bases from V and 0 bases from J, leaving 14 bases between. The full variable domain, with the rest looked up from reference TRBV7-9 and TRBJ2-7, is DTGVSQNPRHKITKRGQNVTFRCDPISEHNRLYWYRQTLGQGPEFLTYFQNEAQLEKSRLLSDRFSAERPKGSFSTLEIQRTEQGDSAMYLCASSRTSGPSYEQYFGPGTRLTVT.

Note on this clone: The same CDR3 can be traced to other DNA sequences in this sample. The CDR3 protein is CASSLARSYEQYF. As DNA, the CDR3 is TGTGCCAGCAGCTTAGCGCGGTCCTACGAGCAGTACTTC. The chain carries TRBV7-9 and TRBJ2-7; D is unresolved. V lost 0 bases to trimming and J lost 1 base, with 4 bases between them. Germline CDR1 and CDR2: SEHNR and FQNEAQ (reference sequence). The CDR3 covers 13 residues.

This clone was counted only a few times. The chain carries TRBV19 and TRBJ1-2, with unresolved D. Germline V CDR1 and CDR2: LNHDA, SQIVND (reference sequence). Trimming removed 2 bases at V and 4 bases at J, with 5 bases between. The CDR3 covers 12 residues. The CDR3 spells CASSITSYGYTF. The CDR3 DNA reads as TGTGCCAGTAGTATAACCAGCTATGGCTACACCTTC.

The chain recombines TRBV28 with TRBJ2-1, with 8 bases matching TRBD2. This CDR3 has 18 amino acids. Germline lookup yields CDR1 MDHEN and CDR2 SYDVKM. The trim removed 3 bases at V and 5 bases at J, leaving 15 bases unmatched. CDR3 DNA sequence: TGTGCCAGCAGTTTTACCCCTGAGGTAGCGGGGTTCAACAATGAGCAGTTCTTC. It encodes CASSFTPEVAGFNNEQFF.

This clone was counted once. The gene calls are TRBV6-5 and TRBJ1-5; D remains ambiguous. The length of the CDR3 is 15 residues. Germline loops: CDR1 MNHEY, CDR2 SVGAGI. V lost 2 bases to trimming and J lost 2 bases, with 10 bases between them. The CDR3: CASSYHAGGNQPQHF. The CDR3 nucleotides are TGTGCCAGCAGTTACCATGCGGGCGGCAATCAGCCCCAGCATTTT.

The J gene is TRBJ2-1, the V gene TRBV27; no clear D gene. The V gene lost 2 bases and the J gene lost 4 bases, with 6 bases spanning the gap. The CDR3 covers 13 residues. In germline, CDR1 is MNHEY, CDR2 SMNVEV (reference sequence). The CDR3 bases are TGTGCCAGCAGTTTAAAGTTTTACAATGAGCAGTTCTTC. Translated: CASSLKFYNEQFF.

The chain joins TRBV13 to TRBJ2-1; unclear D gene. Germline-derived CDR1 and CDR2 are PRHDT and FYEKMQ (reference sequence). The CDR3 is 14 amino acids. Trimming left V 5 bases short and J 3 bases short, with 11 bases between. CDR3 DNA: TGTGCCAGCAGCCCGCCGGACGGCTACAATGAGCAGTTCTTC. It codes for CASSPPDGYNEQFF.

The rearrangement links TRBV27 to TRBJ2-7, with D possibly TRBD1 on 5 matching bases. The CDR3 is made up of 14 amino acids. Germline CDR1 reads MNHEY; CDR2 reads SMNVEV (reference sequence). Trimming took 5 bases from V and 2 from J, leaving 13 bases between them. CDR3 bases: TGTGCCAGCAGTCCAGACAGAACCCCCTACGAGCAGTACTTC. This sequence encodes CASSPDRTPYEQYF.

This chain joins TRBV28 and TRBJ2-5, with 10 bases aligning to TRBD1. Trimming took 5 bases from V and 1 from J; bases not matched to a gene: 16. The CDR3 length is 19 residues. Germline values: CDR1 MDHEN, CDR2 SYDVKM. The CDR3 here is CASSPSDTDRGRLQETQYF. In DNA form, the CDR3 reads TGTGCCAGCAGTCCCTCAGACACCGACAGGGGGCGGCTCCAAGAGACCCAGTACTTC.

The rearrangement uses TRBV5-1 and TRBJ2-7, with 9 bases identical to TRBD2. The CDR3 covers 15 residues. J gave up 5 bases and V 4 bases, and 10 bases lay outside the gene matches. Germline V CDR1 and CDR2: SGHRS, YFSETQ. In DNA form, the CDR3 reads TGCGCCAGCAGCCAAACCCCGGGACTAGCAAACGAGCAGTACTTC. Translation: CASSQTPGLANEQYF.

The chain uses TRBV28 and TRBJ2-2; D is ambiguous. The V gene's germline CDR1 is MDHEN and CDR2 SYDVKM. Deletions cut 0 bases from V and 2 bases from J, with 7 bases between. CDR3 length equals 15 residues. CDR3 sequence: CASSLWGHNTGELFF. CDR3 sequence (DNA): TGTGCCAGCAGTTTATGGGGTCATAACACCGGGGAGCTGTTTTTT.

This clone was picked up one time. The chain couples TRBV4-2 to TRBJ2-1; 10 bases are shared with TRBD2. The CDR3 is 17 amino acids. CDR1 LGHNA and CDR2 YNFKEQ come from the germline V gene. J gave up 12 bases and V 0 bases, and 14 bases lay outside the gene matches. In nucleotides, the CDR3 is TGTGCCAGCAGCCAAGATCCTAGCGGGGGCTGGACAATTGGGCAGTTCTTC. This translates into CASSQDPSGGWTIGQFF.

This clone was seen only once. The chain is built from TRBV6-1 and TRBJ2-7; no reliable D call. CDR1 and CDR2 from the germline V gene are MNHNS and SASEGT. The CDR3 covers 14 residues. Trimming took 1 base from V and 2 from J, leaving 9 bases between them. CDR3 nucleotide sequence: TGTGCCAGCAGTGAAGTTCTGCGGACCTACGAGCAGTACTTC. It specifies CASSEVLRTYEQYF.

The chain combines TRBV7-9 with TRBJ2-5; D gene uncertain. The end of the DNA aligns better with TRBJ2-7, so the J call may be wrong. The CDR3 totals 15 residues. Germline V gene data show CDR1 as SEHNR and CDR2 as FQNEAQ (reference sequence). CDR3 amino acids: CASTPSYGDSYEQYF. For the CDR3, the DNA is TGTGCCAGCACCCCTTCATATGGGGACTCCTACGAGCAGTACTTC.

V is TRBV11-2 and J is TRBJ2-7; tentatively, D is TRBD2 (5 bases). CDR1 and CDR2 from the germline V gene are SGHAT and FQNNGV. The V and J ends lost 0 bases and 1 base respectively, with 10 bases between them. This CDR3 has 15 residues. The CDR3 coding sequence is TGTGCCAGCAGCTTAGATGGGCGGACTTCCTACGAGCAGTACTTC. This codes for CASSLDGRTSYEQYF.

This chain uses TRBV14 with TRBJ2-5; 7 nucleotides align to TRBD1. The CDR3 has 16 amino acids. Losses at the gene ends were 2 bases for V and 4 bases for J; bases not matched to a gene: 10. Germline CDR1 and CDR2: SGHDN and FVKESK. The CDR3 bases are TGTGCCAGCAGCCAATACATCGAAGGGGGCACAGAGACCCAGTACTTC. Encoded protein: CASSQYIEGGTETQYF.

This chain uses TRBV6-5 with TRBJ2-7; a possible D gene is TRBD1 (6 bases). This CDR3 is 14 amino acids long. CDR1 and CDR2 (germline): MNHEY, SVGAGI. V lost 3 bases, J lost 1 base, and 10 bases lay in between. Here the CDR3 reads CASSYRGSSYEQYF. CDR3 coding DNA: TGTGCCAGCAGTTATAGGGGGAGTTCCTACGAGCAGTACTTC.

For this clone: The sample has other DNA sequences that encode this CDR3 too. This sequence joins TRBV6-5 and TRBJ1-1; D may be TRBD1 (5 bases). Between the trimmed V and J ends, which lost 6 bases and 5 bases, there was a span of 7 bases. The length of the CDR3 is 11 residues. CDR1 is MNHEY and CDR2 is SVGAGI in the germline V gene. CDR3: CASSGGTEAFF. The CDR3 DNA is TGTGCCAGCAGCGGGGGTACTGAAGCTTTCTTT.

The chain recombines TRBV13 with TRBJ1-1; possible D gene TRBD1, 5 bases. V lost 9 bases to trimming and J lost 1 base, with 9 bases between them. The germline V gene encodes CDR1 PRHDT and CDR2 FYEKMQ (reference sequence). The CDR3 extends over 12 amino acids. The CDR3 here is CASKTANTEAFF. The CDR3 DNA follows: TGTGCCAGTAAGACAGCGAACACTGAAGCTTTCTTT.

This CDR3 reads CASSSAGGSYEQYF. The CDR3, as DNA: TGTGCCAGTAGTAGCGCAGGGGGCTCCTACGAGCAGTACTTC. The chain joins TRBV19 to TRBJ2-7; TRBD1 matches at 7 bases. The V gene's germline CDR1 is LNHDA and CDR2 SQIVND (reference sequence). With V trimmed by 4 bases and J by 0 bases, 3 bases remained unmatched. CDR3 length equals 14 residues.

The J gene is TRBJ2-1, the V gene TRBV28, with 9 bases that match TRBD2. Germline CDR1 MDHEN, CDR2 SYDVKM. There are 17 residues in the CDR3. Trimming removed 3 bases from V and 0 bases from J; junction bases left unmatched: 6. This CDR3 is CASSFINSGSSYNEQFF. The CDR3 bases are TGTGCCAGCAGTTTCATTAATAGCGGGAGCTCCTACAATGAGCAGTTCTTC.

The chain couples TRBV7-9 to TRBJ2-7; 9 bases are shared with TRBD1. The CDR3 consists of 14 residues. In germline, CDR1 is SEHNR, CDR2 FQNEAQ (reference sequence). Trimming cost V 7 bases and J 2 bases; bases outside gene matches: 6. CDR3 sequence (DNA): TGTGCCAGCACCGGGACAGGGCCTCCCTACGAGCAGTACTTC. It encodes CASTGTGPPYEQYF.

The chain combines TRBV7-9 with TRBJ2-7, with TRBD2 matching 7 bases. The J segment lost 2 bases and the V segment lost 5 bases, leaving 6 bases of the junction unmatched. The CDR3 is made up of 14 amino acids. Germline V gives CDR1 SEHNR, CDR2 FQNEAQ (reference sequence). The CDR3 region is CASSDFGGTYEQYF. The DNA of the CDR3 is TGTGCCAGCAGCGACTTCGGGGGGACCTACGAGCAGTACTTC.

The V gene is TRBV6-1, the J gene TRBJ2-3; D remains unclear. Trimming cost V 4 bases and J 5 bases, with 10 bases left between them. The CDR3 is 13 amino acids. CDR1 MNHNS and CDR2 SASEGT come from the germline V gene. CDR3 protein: CASSGPPGDTQYF. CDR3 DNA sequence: TGTGCCAGCAGTGGCCCGCCTGGAGATACGCAGTATTTT.

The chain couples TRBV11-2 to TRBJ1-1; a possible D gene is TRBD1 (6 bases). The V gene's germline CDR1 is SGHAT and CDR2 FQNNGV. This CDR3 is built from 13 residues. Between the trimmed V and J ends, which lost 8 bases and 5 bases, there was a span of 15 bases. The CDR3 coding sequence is TGTGCCAGCGGGGGAGGGGGTCGAACTGAAGCTTTCTTT. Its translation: CASGGGGRTEAFF.